The 11 T cell receptor beta chains in this list originate from one sample, sequenced in a study of T cells in Graves' hyperthyroidism and ophthalmopathy. What was amplified from RNA transcripts were TCR beta CDR3 regions. First-round RT-PCR targeting the TCR CDR3 was performed with the HTBI primer set. TCRdb called the multiplex PCR reads again in MiXCR, with one record for every CDR3 protein. The table includes about 200,000 distinct CDR3 sequences, 15% to 20% detected once. The sequenced sample was blood. The receptors here all came from a man aged 35-49 years with Graves' hyperthyroidism.

Many counts were recorded for this clonotype. The rearrangement joins TRBV29-1 to TRBJ1-2; D is possibly TRBD1 (5 bases). The CDR3 runs 12 residues. CDR1 and CDR2 (germline): SQVTM, ANQGSEA. Trimming took off 4 bases at V and 2 bases at J, with 8 bases between the two ends. The CDR3 nucleotides read TGCAGCGTTGTTGAGGGGAACTATGGCTACACCTTC. Translation gives CSVVEGNYGYTF.

This clonotype was counted at least ten times. The chain links TRBV30 to TRBJ1-1; D is undetermined. Germline lookup yields CDR1 GTSNPN and CDR2 SVGIG (reference sequence). This CDR3 is built from 11 residues. The V end lost 4 bases, the J end lost 4 bases, and 7 bases lay between the germline ends. CDR3 residues: CAWTAFTEAFF. The DNA of the CDR3 is TGTGCCTGGACGGCCTTCACTGAAGCTTTCTTT.

The table lists this clonotype with many counts. The chain employs TRBV7-2 and TRBJ2-5; D unresolved. This CDR3 region has 13 residues. CDR1 is SGHTA, CDR2 FQGNSA, per germline. V was pared by 4 bases and J by 2 bases, with 8 bases between. DNA for the CDR3: TGTGCCAGCAGCTATACTTTTCAAGAGACCCAGTACTTC. This sequence encodes CASSYTFQETQYF. Full variable domain (outside the CDR3, taken from reference TRBV7-2 and TRBJ2-5): GAGVSQSPSNKVTEKGKDVELRCDPISGHTALYWYRQSLGQGLEFLIYFQGNSAPDKSGLPSDRFSAERTGGSVSTLTIQRTQQEDSAVYLCASSYTFQETQYFGPGTRLLVL.

This clonotype showed up many times. The chain uses TRBV7-2 and TRBJ2-5; 7 bases align to TRBD1. The CDR3 is 14 residues long. After removal of 5 bases from V and 6 bases from J, the junction contained 9 bases not matched to a gene. Germline loops: CDR1 SGHTA, CDR2 FQGNSA. CDR3 coding DNA: TGTGCCAGCAGCACAAACAGGGGTCGGAAGACCCAGTACTTC. This gives the protein CASSTNRGRKTQYF.

V gene TRBV20-1 combines with J gene TRBJ2-2; possible D gene TRBD1, 6 bases. V lost 4 bases to trimming and J lost 0 bases, with 9 bases between them. The CDR3 contains 14 residues. Germline V CDR1 and CDR2: DFQATT, SNEGSKA (reference sequence). CDR3 sequence (DNA): TGCAGTGCTATTGGGACAACGAACACCGGGGAGCTGTTTTTT. The encoded protein is CSAIGTTNTGELFF.

The chain combines TRBV15 with TRBJ2-2; D is unclear. CDR1 and CDR2 (germline): LNHNV, YYDKDF (reference sequence). The CDR3 covers 13 residues. The V gene lost 1 base and the J gene lost 6 bases, with 6 bases spanning the gap. CDR3 sequence reads: CATSRASAGELFF. The CDR3 nucleotides read TGTGCCACCAGCAGAGCAAGCGCCGGGGAGCTGTTTTTT. The whole variable domain, remainder taken from reference TRBV15 and TRBJ2-2, is DAMVIQNPRYQVTQFGKPVTLSCSQTLNHNVMYWYQQKSSQAPKLLFHYYDKDFNNEADTPDNFQSRRPNTSFCFLDIRSPGLGDTAMYLCATSRASAGELFFGEGSRLTVL.

This clonotype was picked up a small number of times. The genes are TRBV6-2 or TRBV6-3 and TRBJ1-1; a possible D gene is TRBD1 (5 bases). The V end lost 0 bases, the J end lost 4 bases, and 15 bases lay between the germline ends. The CDR3 totals 16 residues. CDR1 MNHEY and CDR2 SVGEGT come from the germline V gene. CDR3 loop: CASSYSLSDKGTEAFF. The DNA of the CDR3 is TGTGCCAGCAGTTACTCGTTATCGGACAAGGGCACTGAAGCTTTCTTT.

This sequence joins TRBV6-1 and TRBJ2-7; TRBD1 aligns across 7 bases. V shed 5 bases, J shed 4 bases, and the junction held 5 bases outside the gene matches. Germline CDR1 is MNHNS and CDR2 is SASEGT. The CDR3 contains 13 residues. The CDR3 bases are TGTGCCAGCAGTAAAGGACAGGTTTACGAGCAGTACTTC. Protein: CASSKGQVYEQYF.

This clonotype occurred many times. The chain carries TRBV7-2 and TRBJ1-2, with D maybe TRBD1 (6 bases). Germline assignment: CDR1 SGHTA and CDR2 FQGNSA. The CDR3 is made up of 14 amino acids. The germline V and J ends were trimmed by 5 bases and 0 bases, with 10 bases remaining between them. DNA of the CDR3: TGTGCCAGCAGCCCGGACAGAACTAACTATGGCTACACCTTC. It codes for CASSPDRTNYGYTF.

This clonotype was detected many times. The chain uses TRBV5-1 and TRBJ2-1; 8 nucleotides match TRBD2. After removal of 0 bases from V and 5 bases from J, the junction contained 7 bases not matched to a gene. Germline-derived CDR1 and CDR2 are SGHRS and YFSETQ. There are 16 residues in the CDR3. The CDR3 nucleotides read TGCGCCAGCAGCTTGGCAGCGGGGGCGTTTGACAATGAGCAGTTCTTC. Protein product: CASSLAAGAFDNEQFF.

This clonotype was counted at least ten times. The chain carries TRBV5-6 and TRBJ2-1; 11 nucleotides align to TRBD2. V shed 6 bases and J 8 bases; nucleotides not matched to a gene: 13. Germline V gene sequence: CDR1 SGHDT, CDR2 YYEEEE. There are 16 residues in the CDR3. This CDR3 is CASILSGGAEGDEQFF. The CDR3, as DNA: TGTGCCAGCATCCTTAGCGGGGGGGCAGAGGGAGATGAGCAGTTCTTC.